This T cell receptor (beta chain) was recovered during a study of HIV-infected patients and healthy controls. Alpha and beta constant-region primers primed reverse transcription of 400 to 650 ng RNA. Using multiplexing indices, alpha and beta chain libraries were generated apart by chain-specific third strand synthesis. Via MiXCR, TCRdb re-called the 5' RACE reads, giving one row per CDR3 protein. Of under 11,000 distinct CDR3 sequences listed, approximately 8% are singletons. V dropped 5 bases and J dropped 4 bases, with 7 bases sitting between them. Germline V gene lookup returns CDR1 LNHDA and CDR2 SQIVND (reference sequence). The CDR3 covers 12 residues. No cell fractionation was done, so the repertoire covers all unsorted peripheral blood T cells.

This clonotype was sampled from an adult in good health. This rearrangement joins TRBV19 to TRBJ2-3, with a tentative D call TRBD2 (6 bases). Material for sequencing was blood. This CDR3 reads CASSPGADTQYF. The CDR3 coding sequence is TGTGCCAGTAGTCCGGGGGCAGATACGCAGTATTTT.